These T cell receptor beta chains were read from a single sample in a study of T cell repertoires in cytomegalovirus infection. What these receptors recognize is not known. One entry per CDR3 protein results from TCRdb running MiXCR on the reads. The table has hundreds of thousands of distinct CDR3 sequences, less than 35% seen once. Sequences were derived from cultured CD8+ T cells from PBMCs, sampled from culture after CMV antigen stimulation. The source of these receptors is a human donor in good health (CMV status not recorded). Some clones in this sample may be carry-over from other donors' samples. Both conserved end residues are part of each CDR3. D genes are given only for firm matches. Size is stated for part of the rows, as once, few or many counts, or as a class when the clone is expanded.

J gene	D gene	clone size	CDR3 length	V gene	CDR3 DNA	CDR3 protein
TRBJ1-1	.	many	14	TRBV7-2	TGTGCCAGCAGCTTAGGAGGGGCCCCATCTGAAGCTTTCTTT	CASSLGGAPSEAFF
TRBJ2-5	TRBD2	.	16	TRBV7-9	TGTGCCAGCAGCCCCCCCCTAGCGGGTACTCGAGAGACCCAGTACTTC	CASSPPLAGTRETQYF
TRBJ1-6	.	few	15	TRBV11-2	TGTGCCAGCAGCCCCTCGAGGCAAACTAATTCACCCCTCCACTTT	CASSPSRQTNSPLHF
TRBJ2-1	.	many	12	TRBV11-3	TGTGCCAGCAGCAACCAGGGGGGTGAGCAGTTCTTC	CASSNQGGEQFF
TRBJ1-2	.	.	16	TRBV7-9	TGTGCCAGCACCTCATCCAGGCCTTTACAGGGCCATGGCTACACCTTC	CASTSSRPLQGHGYTF
TRBJ1-4	.	.	16	TRBV7-9	TGTGCCAGCAGCTTAGGCCGGCAAGCAACTAATGAAAAACTGTTTTTT	CASSLGRQATNEKLFF
TRBJ1-3	.	.	16	TRBV4-1	TGTGCCAGCAGCCAAGATCCGCCAGGGGAAGGAAACACCATATATTTT	CASSQDPPGEGNTIYF
TRBJ1-1	TRBD1	.	18	TRBV6-5	TGTGCCAGCTGTTACTCGTTATTTGGACAGGGGCGTAACACTGAAGCTTTCTTT	CASCYSLFGQGRNTEAFF
TRBJ2-1	.	few	12	TRBV7-2	TGTGCCAGCAGCTTAGACGTATCTGGGCAGTTCTTC	CASSLDVSGQFF
TRBJ1-2	.	.	11	TRBV6-2/TRBV6-3	TGTGCCAGCAGTGACAGACCTGGCTACACCTTC	CASSDRPGYTF
TRBJ2-1	TRBD2	many	18	TRBV14	TGTGCCAGCAGCCCCAAGCTAGCGGGGGGGCCAGGTTACAATGAGCAGTTCTTC	CASSPKLAGGPGYNEQFF